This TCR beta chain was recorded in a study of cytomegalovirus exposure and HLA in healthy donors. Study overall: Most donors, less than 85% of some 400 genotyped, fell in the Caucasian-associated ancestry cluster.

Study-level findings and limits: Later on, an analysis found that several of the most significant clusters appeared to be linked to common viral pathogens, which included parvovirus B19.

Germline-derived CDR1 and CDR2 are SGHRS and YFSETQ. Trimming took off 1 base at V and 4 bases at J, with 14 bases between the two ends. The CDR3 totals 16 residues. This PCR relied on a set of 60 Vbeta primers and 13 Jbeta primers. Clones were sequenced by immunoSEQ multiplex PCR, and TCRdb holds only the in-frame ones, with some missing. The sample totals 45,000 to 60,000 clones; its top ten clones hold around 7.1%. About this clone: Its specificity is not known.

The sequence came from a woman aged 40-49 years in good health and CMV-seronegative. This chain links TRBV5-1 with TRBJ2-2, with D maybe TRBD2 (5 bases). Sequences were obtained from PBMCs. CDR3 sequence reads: CASSLKEAAGTGELFF. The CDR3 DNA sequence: TGCGCCAGCAGCTTGAAGGAAGCGGCCGGCACCGGGGAGCTGTTTTTT.